This T cell receptor beta chain comes out of a study of blood T cell repertoires in COVID-19. One Seattle source followed patients from active infection through their disease course. The data were produced by immunoSEQ multiplex PCR, yet TCRdb's version contains in-frame clones alone and is incomplete. The top ten clones hold 2.3% of a sample with about 390,000 clones, approximately 89% of them seen once. This CDR3 comprises 12 residues. Trimming removed 4 bases at V and 4 bases at J, with 8 bases between. Per the germline V gene, CDR1 is SNHLY and CDR2 is FYNNEI. Sequencing was done on a sample of peripheral blood. The chain couples TRBV2 to TRBJ2-7, with D possibly being TRBD2 (6 bases). The clonotype comes from a woman aged 55-69 years with COVID-19, enrolled during active disease. CDR3: CASSGDLYEQYF. The CDR3 DNA reads TGTGCCAGCAGTGGGGACTTATACGAGCAGTACTTC.